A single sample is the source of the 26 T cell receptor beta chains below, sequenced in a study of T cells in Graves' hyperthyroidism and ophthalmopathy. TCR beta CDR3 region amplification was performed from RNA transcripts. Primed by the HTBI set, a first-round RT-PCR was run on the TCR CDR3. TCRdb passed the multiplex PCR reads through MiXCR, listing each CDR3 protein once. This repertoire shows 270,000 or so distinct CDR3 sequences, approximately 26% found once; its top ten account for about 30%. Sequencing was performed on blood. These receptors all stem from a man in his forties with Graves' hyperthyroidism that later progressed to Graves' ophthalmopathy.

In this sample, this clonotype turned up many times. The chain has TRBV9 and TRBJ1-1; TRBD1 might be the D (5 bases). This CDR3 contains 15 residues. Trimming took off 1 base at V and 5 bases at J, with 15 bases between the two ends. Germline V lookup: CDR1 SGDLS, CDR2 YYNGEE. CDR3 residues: CASSVTGTPGTEAFF. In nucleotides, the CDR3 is TGTGCCAGCAGCGTAACCGGGACTCCGGGGACTGAAGCTTTCTTT.

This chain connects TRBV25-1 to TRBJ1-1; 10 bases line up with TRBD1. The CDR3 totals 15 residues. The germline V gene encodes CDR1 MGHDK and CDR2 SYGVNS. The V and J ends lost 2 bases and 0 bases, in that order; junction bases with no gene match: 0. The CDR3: CASSEGTGVNTEAFF. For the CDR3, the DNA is TGTGCCAGCAGTGAAGGGACAGGGGTGAACACTGAAGCTTTCTTT. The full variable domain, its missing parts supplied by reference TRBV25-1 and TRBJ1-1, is EADIYQTPRYLVIGTGKKITLECSQTMGHDKMYWYQQDPGMELHLIHYSYGVNSTEKGDLSSESTVSRIRTEHFPLTLESARPSHTSQYLCASSEGTGVNTEAFFGQGTRLTVV.

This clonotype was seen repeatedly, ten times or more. CDR3 loop: CSANEGGGQPNQPQHF. CDR3 nucleotides: TGCAGTGCTAACGAGGGGGGGGGACAGCCAAATCAGCCCCAGCATTTT. The chain carries TRBV20-1 and TRBJ1-5; 7 bases agree with TRBD1. The CDR3 runs 16 residues. Unmatched junction bases numbered 13, after V lost 4 bases and J lost 4 bases. The germline V gene encodes CDR1 DFQATT and CDR2 SNEGSKA (reference sequence).

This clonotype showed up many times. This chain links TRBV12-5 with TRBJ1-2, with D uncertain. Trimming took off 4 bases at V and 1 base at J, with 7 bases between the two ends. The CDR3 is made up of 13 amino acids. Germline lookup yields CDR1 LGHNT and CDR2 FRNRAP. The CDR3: CASGSRNNYGYTF. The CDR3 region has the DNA TGTGCTAGTGGTTCGAGGAATAACTATGGCTACACCTTC.

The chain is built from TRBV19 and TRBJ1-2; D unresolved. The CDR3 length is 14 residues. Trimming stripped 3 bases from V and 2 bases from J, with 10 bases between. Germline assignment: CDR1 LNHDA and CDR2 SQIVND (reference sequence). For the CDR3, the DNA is TGTGCCAGTAGTATCGTAGGCAGGAACTATGGCTACACCTTC. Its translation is CASSIVGRNYGYTF. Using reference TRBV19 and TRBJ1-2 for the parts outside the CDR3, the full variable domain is DGGITQSPKYLFRKEGQNVTLSCEQNLNHDAMYWYRQDPGQGLRLIYYSQIVNDFQKGDIAEGYSVSREKKESFPLTVTSAQKNPTAFYLCASSIVGRNYGYTFGSGTRLTVV.

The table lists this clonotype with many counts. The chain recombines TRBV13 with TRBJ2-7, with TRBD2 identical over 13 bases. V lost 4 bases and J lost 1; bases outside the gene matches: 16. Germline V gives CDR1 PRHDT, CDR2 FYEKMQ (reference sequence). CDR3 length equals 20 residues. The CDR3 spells CASSSIRTSGSSFASYEQYF. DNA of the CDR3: TGTGCCAGCAGCTCGATTCGGACTAGCGGGAGTAGTTTTGCATCCTACGAGCAGTACTTC.

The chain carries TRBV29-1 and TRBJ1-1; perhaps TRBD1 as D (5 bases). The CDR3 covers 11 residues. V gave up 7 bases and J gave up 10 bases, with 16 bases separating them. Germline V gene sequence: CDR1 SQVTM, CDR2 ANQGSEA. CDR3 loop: CSADSGVGAFF. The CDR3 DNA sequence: TGCAGCGCTGACAGTGGGGTCGGAGCTTTCTTT.

The CDR3 loop is CASSHNGGAGGYEQYF. The CDR3 region has the DNA TGCGCCAGCAGCCACAACGGGGGGGCAGGGGGCTACGAGCAGTACTTC. The chain couples TRBV4-1 to TRBJ2-7, with a possible D match to TRBD2 (8 bases). The V gene lost 3 bases and the J gene lost 3 bases, with 18 bases spanning the gap. Germline V gene data show CDR1 as MGHRA and CDR2 as YSYEKL. This CDR3 contains 16 residues.

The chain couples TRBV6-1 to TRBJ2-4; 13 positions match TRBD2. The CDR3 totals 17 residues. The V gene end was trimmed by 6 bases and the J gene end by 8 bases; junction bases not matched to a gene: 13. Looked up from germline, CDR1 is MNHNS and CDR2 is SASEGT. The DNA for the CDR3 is TGTGCCAGCAGGGGAGCGGGACTAGCGGGGTCGGGGGACATTCAGTACTTC. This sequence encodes CASRGAGLAGSGDIQYF.

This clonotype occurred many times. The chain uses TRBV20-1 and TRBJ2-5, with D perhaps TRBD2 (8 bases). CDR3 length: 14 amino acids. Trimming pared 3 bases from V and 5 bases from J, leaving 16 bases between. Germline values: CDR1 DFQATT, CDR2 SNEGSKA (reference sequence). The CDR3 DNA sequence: TGCAGTGCTAGGACAGGGACTAGTTGGGAGACCCAGTACTTC. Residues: CSARTGTSWETQYF.

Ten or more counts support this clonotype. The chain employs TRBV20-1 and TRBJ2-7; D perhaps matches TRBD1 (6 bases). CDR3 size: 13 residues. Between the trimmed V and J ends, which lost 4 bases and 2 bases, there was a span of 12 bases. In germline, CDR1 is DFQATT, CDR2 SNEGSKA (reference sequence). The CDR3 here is CSAIKQGTYEQYF. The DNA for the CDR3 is TGCAGTGCTATAAAACAGGGAACCTACGAGCAGTACTTC.

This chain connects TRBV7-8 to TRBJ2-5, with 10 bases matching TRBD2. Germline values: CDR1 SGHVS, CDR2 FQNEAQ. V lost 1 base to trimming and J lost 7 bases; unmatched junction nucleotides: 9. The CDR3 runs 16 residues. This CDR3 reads CASSLEGLAMGGTQYF. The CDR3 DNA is TGTGCCAGCAGCTTAGAGGGACTAGCGATGGGTGGGACCCAGTACTTC. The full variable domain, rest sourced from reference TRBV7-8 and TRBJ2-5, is GAGVSQSPRYKVAKRGQDVALRCDPISGHVSLFWYQQALGQGPEFLTYFQNEAQLDKSGLPSDRFFAERPEGSVSTLKIQRTQQEDSAVYLCASSLEGLAMGGTQYFGPGTRLLVL.

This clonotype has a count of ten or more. CDR3 nucleotides: TGTGCCAGCAGTTACTCGGGGGTTGGGTCCTACGAGCAGTACTTC. Translated: CASSYSGVGSYEQYF. The rearrangement joins TRBV6-5 to TRBJ2-7; D is tentatively TRBD1 or TRBD2 (5 bases each). The V gene's germline CDR1 is MNHEY and CDR2 SVGAGI. The CDR3 loop spans 15 amino acids. With 0 bases removed from V and 1 base from J, the gap between germline ends came to 10 bases.

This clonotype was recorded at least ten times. CDR3 in amino acids: CATSDNLKGEGTQYF. The CDR3 bases are TGTGCCACCAGTGACAACTTAAAGGGAGAGGGGACCCAGTACTTC. This chain joins TRBV24-1 and TRBJ2-5, with D possibly being TRBD2 (5 bases). V was trimmed by 4 bases and J by 7 bases, leaving 18 bases between them. The length of the CDR3 is 15 residues. The germline gives CDR1 KGHDR, CDR2 SFDVKD.

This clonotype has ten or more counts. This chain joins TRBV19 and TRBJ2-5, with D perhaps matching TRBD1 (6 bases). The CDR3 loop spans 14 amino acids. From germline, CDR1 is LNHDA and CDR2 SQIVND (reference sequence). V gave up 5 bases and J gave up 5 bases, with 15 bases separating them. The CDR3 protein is CASSFQGSWETQYF. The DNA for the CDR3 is TGTGCCAGTAGTTTTCAGGGGTCCTGGGAGACCCAGTACTTC.

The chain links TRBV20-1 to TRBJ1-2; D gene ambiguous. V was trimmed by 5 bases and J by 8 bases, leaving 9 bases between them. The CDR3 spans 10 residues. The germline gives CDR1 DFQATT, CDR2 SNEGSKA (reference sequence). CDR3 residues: CSAGLKGYTF. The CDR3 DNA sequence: TGCAGTGCTGGTCTTAAAGGCTACACCTTC.

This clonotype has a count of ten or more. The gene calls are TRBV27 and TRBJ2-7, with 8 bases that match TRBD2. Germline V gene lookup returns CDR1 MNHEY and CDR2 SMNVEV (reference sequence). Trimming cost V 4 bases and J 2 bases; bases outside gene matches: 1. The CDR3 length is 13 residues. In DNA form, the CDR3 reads TGTGCCAGCAGTTCACTAGCGGCCTACGAGCAGTACTTC. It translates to CASSSLAAYEQYF.

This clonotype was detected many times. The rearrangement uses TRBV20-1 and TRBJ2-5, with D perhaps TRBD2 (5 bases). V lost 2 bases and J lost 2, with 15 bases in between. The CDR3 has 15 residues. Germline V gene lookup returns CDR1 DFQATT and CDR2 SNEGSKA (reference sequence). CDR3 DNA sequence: TGCAGTGCTAGACCCGGGGTGGTCGTACAAGAGACCCAGTACTTC. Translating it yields CSARPGVVVQETQYF.

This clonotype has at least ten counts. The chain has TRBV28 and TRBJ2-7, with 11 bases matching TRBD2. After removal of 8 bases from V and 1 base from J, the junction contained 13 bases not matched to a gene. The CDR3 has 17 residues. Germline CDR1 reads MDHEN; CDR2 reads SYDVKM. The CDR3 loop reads CASRPTSGGVGSYEQYF. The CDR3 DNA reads TGTGCCAGCCGACCTACTAGCGGGGGCGTTGGGTCCTACGAGCAGTACTTC.

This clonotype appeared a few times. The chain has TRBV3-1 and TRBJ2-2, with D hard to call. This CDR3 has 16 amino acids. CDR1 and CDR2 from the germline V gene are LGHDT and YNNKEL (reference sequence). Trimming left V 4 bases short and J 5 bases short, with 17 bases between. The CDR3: CASSRRHGRETGELFF. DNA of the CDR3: TGTGCCAGCAGCCGACGACACGGACGAGAAACCGGGGAGCTGTTTTTT.

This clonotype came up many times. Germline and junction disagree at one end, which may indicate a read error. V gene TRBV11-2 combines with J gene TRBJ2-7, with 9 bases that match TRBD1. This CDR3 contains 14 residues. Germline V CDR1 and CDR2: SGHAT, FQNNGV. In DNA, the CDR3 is TGTGCCAGCAGCGCGTGGGACAGGGCCTACGGGCAGTACTTC. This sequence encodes CASSAWDRAYGQYF.

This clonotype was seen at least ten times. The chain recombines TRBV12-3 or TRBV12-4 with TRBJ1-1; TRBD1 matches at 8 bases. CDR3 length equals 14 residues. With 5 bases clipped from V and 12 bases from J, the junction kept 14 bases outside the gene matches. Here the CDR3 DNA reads TGTGCCAGCAGTACCTTCACAGGGGGTTACGTAACTTTCTTT. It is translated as CASSTFTGGYVTFF.

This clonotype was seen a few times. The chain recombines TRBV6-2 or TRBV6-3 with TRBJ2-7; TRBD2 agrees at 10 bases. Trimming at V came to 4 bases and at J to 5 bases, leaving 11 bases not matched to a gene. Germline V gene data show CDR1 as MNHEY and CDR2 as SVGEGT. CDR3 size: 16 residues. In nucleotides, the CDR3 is TGTGCCAGCAGTTCGATAGCGGGAGGTGACGGAGACGAGCAGTACTTC. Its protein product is CASSSIAGGDGDEQYF.

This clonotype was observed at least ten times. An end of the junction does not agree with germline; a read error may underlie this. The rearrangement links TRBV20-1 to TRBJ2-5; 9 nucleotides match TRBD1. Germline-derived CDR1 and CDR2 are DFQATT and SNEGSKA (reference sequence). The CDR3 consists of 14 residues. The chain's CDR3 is CSAGEQGAKETQYF. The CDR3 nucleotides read TGCAGTGCTGGAGAACAGGGGGCGAAAGAGACCCAGTACTTC.

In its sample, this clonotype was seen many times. CDR3 residues: CASSPGTGVGYTF. In DNA form, the CDR3 reads TGTGCCAGCAGCCCCGGGACAGGGGTTGGCTACACCTTC. The chain uses TRBV7-3 and TRBJ1-2; 10 bases match TRBD1. CDR1 and CDR2 (germline): SGHTA, FQGTGA. V dropped 5 bases and J dropped 7; count of bases not matched to a gene: 4. This CDR3 contains 13 residues.

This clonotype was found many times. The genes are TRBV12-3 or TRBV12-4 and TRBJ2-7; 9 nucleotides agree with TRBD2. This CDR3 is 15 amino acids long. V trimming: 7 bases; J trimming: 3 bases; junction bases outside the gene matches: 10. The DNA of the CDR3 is TGTGCCAGCACCTTGGGAAGCGGGGGGCTCTACGAGCAGTACTTC. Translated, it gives CASTLGSGGLYEQYF.